This T cell receptor beta chain was found in a study of blood T cells in healthy people across ages. For the study at large: For every two T cells, template switching captured about one barcoded beta molecule.

Trimming removed 2 bases from V and 5 bases from J, with 16 bases in between. The CDR3 sequence is 15 residues long. CDR1 and CDR2 from the germline V gene are DFQATT and SNEGSKA (reference sequence). This clonotype was counted only a few times. The second PCR ran roughly 7 to 11 cycles with a sample-barcoded 5' primer and J-beta primers. Each TCR beta cDNA got a 12-nucleotide random molecular identifier. Each CDR3 protein gets one entry after TCRdb re-called the 5' RACE reads with MiXCR. The data contain more than 1.4 million distinct CDR3 sequences, approximately 42% of them seen just once; the ten biggest clones take up 7.9%.

The receptor's source is a woman aged 18 to 35 in good health. V usage is TRBV20-1 and J usage is TRBJ2-1; perhaps TRBD1 as D (5 bases). The sequencing sample was made of blood. The CDR3 here is CSARRVQGQHNEQFF. In DNA, the CDR3 is TGCAGTGCTAGACGCGTCCAGGGTCAACACAATGAGCAGTTCTTC.